These 3 T cell receptor beta chains originate from one sample sequenced in a study of response to subunit inactivated influenza vaccine. TCRdb reprocessed the RT-PCR reads with MiXCR, giving one entry per CDR3 protein. The sample includes around 530,000 distinct CDR3 sequences, 15% to 20% of them seen just once. Material: CD4+ T cells sorted from PBMCs, obtained approximately 25 months after vaccination. The receptor set was obtained from a man aged 45-69 years who received an inactivated influenza vaccine.

This clonotype turned up a few times. This chain links TRBV5-1 with TRBJ2-3, with a weak D call TRBD2 (5 bases). CDR3 length: 13 amino acids. The V and J ends lost 5 bases and 1 base respectively, with 8 bases between them. Germline CDR1 reads SGHRS; CDR2 reads YFSETQ. The CDR3 loop is CASRVARTDTQYF. For the CDR3, the DNA is TGCGCCAGCAGGGTAGCGCGCACAGATACGCAGTATTTT.

The V gene is TRBV20-1, the J gene TRBJ1-5; a possible D gene is TRBD1 (6 bases). Germline CDR1 and CDR2: DFQATT and SNEGSKA (reference sequence). V was cut by 0 bases and J by 1 base, with 16 bases left in between. The CDR3 spans 17 residues. CDR3 amino acids: CSARDGRGQTSNQPQHF. The CDR3 region has the DNA TGCAGTGCTAGAGATGGCAGAGGACAGACCAGCAATCAGCCCCAGCATTTT.

The rearrangement uses TRBV12-3 or TRBV12-4 and TRBJ1-3; D possibly corresponds to TRBD1 (6 bases). This CDR3 region has 13 residues. V was cut by 5 bases and J by 4 bases, with 9 bases left in between. CDR3 amino acids: CASSRGQGNTIYF. CDR3 bases: TGTGCCAGCAGTCGTGGACAGGGAAACACCATATATTTT.